This T cell receptor (beta chain) was identified in a study of blood T cell repertoires in COVID-19. Overall study context: Acute and convalescent COVID-19 samples came from the United States, Italy and Spain. The analysed material was cDNA or gDNA that came from T cells, B-cell-depleted T cells, or PBMCs.

The CDR3 is made up of 15 amino acids. Trimming took 8 bases from V and 0 from J; bases not matched to a gene: 5. CDR1 is SEHNR and CDR2 is FQNEAQ in the germline V gene (reference sequence). As handled by the study authors: Estimation of nucleated cell counts relied on the amplification of reference gene primers. Produced via immunoSEQ multiplex PCR; TCRdb's table is partial and in-frame only. V and J calls and clone size are given by that table; D and trimming were obtained from the DNA. This table holds more than 95,000 clones, about 85% found once. The clonotype originates from a man aged 60 to 75 with acute or convalescent COVID-19. The sample consisted of peripheral blood. J is TRBJ2-5 and V is TRBV7-9; TRBD2 aligns across 11 bases. The CDR3 protein is CASGLTSGDQETQYF. The CDR3 nucleotides read TGTGCCAGCGGTTTGACTAGCGGGGACCAAGAGACCCAGTACTTC.